Sequencing of this TCR beta chain was carried out in a study of blood T cells in healthy people across ages. Primed by a sample-barcoded 5' primer and a J-beta primer mix, a second PCR proceeded for about 7 to 12 cycles. TCRdb fed the 5' RACE reads into MiXCR, producing one record per CDR3 protein. In the table there are 1.8 million or so distinct CDR3 sequences, 30% to 40% of which are singletons. Findings and caveats of the study: Roughly linear declines in TCR beta diversity per million T cells occurred with age.

This clonotype was picked up a small number of times. The antigen is undetermined. This CDR3 comprises 19 residues. V was pared by 0 bases and J by 3 bases, with 21 bases between. Germline V gene sequence: CDR1 LNHNV, CDR2 YYDKDF (reference sequence). The TCR was taken from a human donor in good health. The specimen was blood. The chain combines TRBV15 with TRBJ2-1; maybe TRBD2 (5 bases). CDR3 sequence reads: CATSREAGTTLGDYNEQFF. The CDR3 bases are TGTGCCACCAGCAGAGAGGCCGGTACCACCTTGGGAGACTACAATGAGCAGTTCTTC. Supplemented by reference TRBV15 and TRBJ2-1, the full variable domain reads DAMVIQNPRYQVTQFGKPVTLSCSQTLNHNVMYWYQQKSSQAPKLLFHYYDKDFNNEADTPDNFQSRRPNTSFCFLDIRSPGLGDTAMYLCATSREAGTTLGDYNEQFFGPGTRLTVL.